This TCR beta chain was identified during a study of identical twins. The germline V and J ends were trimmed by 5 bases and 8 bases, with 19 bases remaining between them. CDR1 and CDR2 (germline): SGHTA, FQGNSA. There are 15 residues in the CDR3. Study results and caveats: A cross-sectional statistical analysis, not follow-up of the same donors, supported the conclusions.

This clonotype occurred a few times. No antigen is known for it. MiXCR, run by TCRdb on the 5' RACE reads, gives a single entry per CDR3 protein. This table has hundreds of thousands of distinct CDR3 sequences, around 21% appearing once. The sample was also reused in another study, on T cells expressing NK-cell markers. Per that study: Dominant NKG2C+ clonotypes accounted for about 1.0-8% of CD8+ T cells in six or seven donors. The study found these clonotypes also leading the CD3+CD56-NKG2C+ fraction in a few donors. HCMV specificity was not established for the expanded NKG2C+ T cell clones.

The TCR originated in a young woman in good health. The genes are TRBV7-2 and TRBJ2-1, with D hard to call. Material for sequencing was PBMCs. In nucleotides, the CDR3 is TGTGCCAGCAGCCCCCCGGCGCCTCGAAGGGATGAGCAGTTCTTC. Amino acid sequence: CASSPPAPRRDEQFF.